One and the same sample provided the 14 T cell receptor beta chains below, sequenced in a study of shared clonotypes between healthy human individuals. Terminally differentiated effector memory CD45RA+ cells were left out of the naive CD8 fraction, which was CD45RO-negative and positively selected for CCR7. Assay: immunoSEQ multiplex PCR; the TCRdb copy retains only in-frame clones and omits some. The sample includes some 600,000 clones, 95% to 97% of them seen just once. The sample taken for sequencing was naive CD8+ T cells sorted from blood. The receptor set was obtained from a woman in her twenties or thirties in good health.

The genes are TRBV28 and TRBJ1-2; D possibly corresponds to TRBD1 (5 bases). The V end was cut by 2 bases, the J end by 4 bases, with 8 bases between. There are 13 residues in the CDR3. Germline V gene sequence: CDR1 MDHEN, CDR2 SYDVKM. The chain's CDR3 is CASSLTDSYGYTF. DNA for the CDR3: TGTGCCAGCAGTTTAACCGACAGCTATGGCTACACCTTC.

This clone was recorded a few times. This chain connects TRBV7-2 to TRBJ1-1; D not resolved. With 3 bases removed from V and 0 bases from J, the gap between germline ends came to 5 bases. Per germline, CDR1 SGHTA and CDR2 FQGNSA. The CDR3 consists of 13 residues. The CDR3 bases are TGTGCCAGCAGCTTCCTCCTGAACACTGAAGCTTTCTTT. Translation gives CASSFLLNTEAFF.

This sequence joins TRBV6-6 and TRBJ1-2; D ambiguous. The CDR3 spans 14 residues. Germline V gene data show CDR1 as MNHNY and CDR2 as SVGAGI (reference sequence). V lost 5 bases and J lost 4, with 14 bases in between. The CDR3 sequence: CASSPVEGPYGYTF. Here the CDR3 DNA reads TGTGCCAGCAGTCCCGTGGAGGGCCCCTATGGCTACACCTTC.

This rearrangement joins TRBV28 to TRBJ2-2; 7 positions agree with TRBD1. V gave up 2 bases and J gave up 7 bases; unmatched junction bases: 4. The CDR3 sequence is 14 residues long. The germline V gene encodes CDR1 MDHEN and CDR2 SYDVKM. For the CDR3, the DNA is TGTGCCAGCAGTTTACAGGGGGACAGCGGGGAGCTGTTTTTT. Protein sequence: CASSLQGDSGELFF.

V gene TRBV27 combines with J gene TRBJ2-3, with 8 bases identical to TRBD1. CDR1 and CDR2 from the germline V gene are MNHEY and SMNVEV (reference sequence). The CDR3 has 15 residues. Unmatched junction bases numbered 12, after V lost 9 bases and J lost 4 bases. Here the CDR3 reads CASTPDRVFADTQYF. The CDR3, as DNA: TGTGCCAGTACACCGGACAGGGTTTTTGCAGATACGCAGTATTTT.

The V and J genes are TRBV11-2 and TRBJ2-7, with 12 positions matching TRBD2. There are 15 residues in the CDR3. Germline lookup yields CDR1 SGHAT and CDR2 FQNNGV. After removal of 0 bases from V and 3 bases from J, the junction contained 0 bases not matched to a gene. CDR3 bases: TGTGCCAGCAGCTTAGAGACTAGCGGGAGCTACGAGCAGTACTTC. Its translation is CASSLETSGSYEQYF.

The chain carries TRBV2 and TRBJ2-7, with 12 positions matching TRBD2. V lost 4 bases to trimming and J lost 4 bases; unmatched junction nucleotides: 2. Per the germline V gene, CDR1 is SNHLY and CDR2 is FYNNEI. This CDR3 contains 14 residues. In DNA form, the CDR3 reads TGTGCCAGCAGTGGACTAGCGGGAGCTTACGAGCAGTACTTC. Its translation: CASSGLAGAYEQYF.

The chain combines TRBV7-9 with TRBJ1-3; D is unclear. Germline V gene sequence: CDR1 SEHNR, CDR2 FQNEAQ (reference sequence). This CDR3 has 15 residues. V lost 4 bases and J 2 bases, leaving 12 bases between the germline ends. In DNA form, the CDR3 reads TGTGCCAGCAGCTCCAGTAAGGGAACTGGAAACACCATATATTTT. Residues: CASSSSKGTGNTIYF.

A note on this clone: Germline and junction disagree at one end, which may indicate a read error. The rearrangement uses TRBV28 and TRBJ2-3, with 8 nucleotides matching TRBD1. CDR3 length equals 15 residues. Germline CDR1 MDHEN, CDR2 SYDVKM. The CDR3 DNA sequence: TGTGCCAGCAACTCTTGGGACAGGAGCACAGGTACGCAGTATTTT. Residues: CASNSWDRSTGTQYF.

The chain is built from TRBV28 and TRBJ2-5, with a weak D call TRBD2 (6 bases). The end of the DNA is better explained by TRBJ2-7, so the J call may be wrong. The CDR3 consists of 16 residues. Germline V gene sequence: CDR1 MDHEN, CDR2 SYDVKM. The CDR3 sequence is CASRRATRTGDYEQYF. The CDR3 DNA reads as TGTGCCAGCAGACGAGCTACTCGGACGGGGGATTACGAGCAGTACTTC.

The chain employs TRBV9 and TRBJ2-2; no clear D gene. Germline values: CDR1 SGDLS, CDR2 YYNGEE. This CDR3 spans 15 amino acids. V lost 0 bases, J lost 2 bases, and 8 bases lay in between. CDR3 sequence reads: CASSVGATNTGELFF. In DNA, the CDR3 is TGTGCCAGCAGCGTAGGAGCGACCAACACCGGGGAGCTGTTTTTT.

This CDR3 is CASPVTRGNNEQFF. Here the CDR3 DNA reads TGTGCCAGCCCAGTTACCCGGGGTAACAATGAGCAGTTCTTC. The chain uses TRBV2 and TRBJ2-1, with D perhaps TRBD2 (5 bases). Germline V CDR1 and CDR2: SNHLY, FYNNEI. The CDR3 runs 14 residues. V lost 8 bases and J 5 bases, leaving 16 bases between the germline ends.

The chain links TRBV7-9 to TRBJ2-7; D is perhaps TRBD1 or TRBD2 (6 bases each). Germline V lookup: CDR1 SEHNR, CDR2 FQNEAQ (reference sequence). The CDR3 spans 13 residues. V lost 5 bases, J lost 5 bases, and 13 bases lay in between. CDR3 sequence reads: CASSVGGYNEQYF. For the CDR3, the DNA is TGTGCCAGCAGCGTAGGGGGGTACAACGAGCAGTACTTC. Combining the CDR3 with reference TRBV7-9 and TRBJ2-7 gives the whole variable domain DTGVSQNPRHKITKRGQNVTFRCDPISEHNRLYWYRQTLGQGPEFLTYFQNEAQLEKSRLLSDRFSAERPKGSFSTLEIQRTEQGDSAMYLCASSVGGYNEQYFGPGTRLTVT.

V usage is TRBV9 and J usage is TRBJ2-1; 9 bases are a match to TRBD2. The CDR3 is 17 residues long. The V segment lost 0 bases and the J segment 2 bases; nucleotides outside the gene matches: 6. Looked up from germline, CDR1 is SGDLS and CDR2 is YYNGEE. Here the CDR3 DNA reads TGTGCCAGCAGCGTAGCTTTATCTAGCGGGACCTACAATGAGCAGTTCTTC. Translated, it gives CASSVALSSGTYNEQFF.